This T cell receptor beta chain stems from a study of OX40 agonist ivuxolimab in advanced cancers. Sequencing used immunoSEQ multiplex PCR; TCRdb keeps in-frame clones, though not all of them. The sample lists about 150,000 clones; under 95% were seen once. With regard to this clone: Its antigen is unknown.

There are 13 residues in the CDR3. Germline lookup yields CDR1 SGHRS and CDR2 YFSETQ. Trimming stripped 5 bases from V and 5 bases from J, with 10 bases between. General study results and limits: Determination of antigen specificity was not performed for the expanded peripheral T cells. Some nonresponders likewise displayed low normalized T-cell clonal expansion.

Sequenced material: CD4+ or CD8+ T cells sorted from blood, taken in a trial of the OX40 agonist ivuxolimab. The chain links TRBV5-1 to TRBJ1-4, with D unclear. This TCR was recovered from an adult with an advanced solid tumor such as melanoma, head and neck, liver or kidney cancer. The CDR3 loop is CASSYAPNEKLFF. Written as DNA, the CDR3 is TGCGCCAGCAGTTATGCGCCGAATGAAAAACTGTTTTTT.